The 18 T cell receptor beta chains below were found in one sample sequenced in a study of identical twins. TCRdb re-called the 5' RACE reads through MiXCR, storing one row per CDR3 protein. Seen here are around 370,000 distinct CDR3 sequences, roughly 9% observed once, and the top ten hold approximately 9.3%. The specimen sequenced was naive T cells sorted from blood. All receptors derive from a woman between 50 and 59 years old in good health.

The V call is TRBV4-2, the J call TRBJ1-6; weak D call: TRBD1 (5 bases). V shed 0 bases and J shed 7 bases, with 13 bases lying between them. The V gene's germline CDR1 is LGHNA and CDR2 YNFKEQ. This CDR3 comprises 16 residues. The CDR3 DNA is TGTGCCAGCAGCCAAGATCCGGGACTGATCAATTCACCCCTCCACTTT. It encodes CASSQDPGLINSPLHF.

This clonotype was counted between two and nine times. The chain combines TRBV6-5 with TRBJ2-7; 10 nucleotides line up with TRBD2. The V segment lost 5 bases and the J segment 5 bases; nucleotides outside the gene matches: 6. The CDR3 has 14 residues. Germline V lookup: CDR1 MNHEY, CDR2 SVGAGI. The chain's CDR3 is CASSNLAGADEQYV. In DNA, the CDR3 is TGTGCCAGCAGTAACCTAGCGGGAGCTGACGAGCAGTACGTC.

The chain carries TRBV12-3 or TRBV12-4 and TRBJ1-1, with D possibly TRBD1 on 5 matching bases. The CDR3 is made up of 13 amino acids. V was shortened by 5 bases and J by 10 bases, with 17 bases between the two germline ends. In DNA form, the CDR3 reads TGTGCCAGCAGTCCTTTGGGGGGATCGGGAGCTTTCTTT. Its protein product is CASSPLGGSGAFF.

The chain joins TRBV6-1 to TRBJ1-5, with D tentatively TRBD1 (5 bases). Germline CDR1 and CDR2: MNHNS and SASEGT. This CDR3 is built from 16 residues. V dropped 7 bases and J dropped 5 bases, with 21 bases sitting between them. The CDR3 loop is CASMVRGARRDQPQHF. CDR3 bases: TGTGCCAGCATGGTCAGAGGGGCGCGTCGGGATCAGCCCCAGCATTTT.

The sample holds many counts of this clonotype. The V gene is TRBV20-1, the J gene TRBJ2-5; 11 nucleotides match TRBD2. The CDR3 contains 15 residues. V shed 4 bases, J shed 4 bases, and the junction held 8 bases outside the gene matches. CDR1 and CDR2 from the germline V gene are DFQATT and SNEGSKA (reference sequence). CDR3 region: CSATTLAGVGETQYF. The CDR3 DNA sequence: TGCAGTGCTACCACACTAGCGGGAGTAGGAGAGACCCAGTACTTC.

This clonotype was counted between two and nine times. The V gene is TRBV7-6, the J gene TRBJ1-6; possible D gene TRBD1, 6 bases. The CDR3 totals 15 residues. The V gene's germline CDR1 is SGHVS and CDR2 FNYEAQ. The germline V and J ends were trimmed by 5 bases and 1 base, with 9 bases remaining between them. The CDR3 sequence is CASSQTGSYNSPLHF. CDR3 DNA: TGTGCCAGCAGCCAAACAGGGTCCTATAATTCACCCCTCCACTTT.

This clonotype was picked up a small number of times. The J gene is TRBJ1-3, the V gene TRBV19; no reliable D call. V was shortened by 6 bases and J by 0 bases, with 3 bases between the two germline ends. The CDR3 runs 12 residues. Germline CDR1 LNHDA, CDR2 SQIVND (reference sequence). CDR3: CASRLSGNTIYF. CDR3 nucleotide sequence: TGTGCCAGTAGACTCTCTGGAAACACCATATATTTT.

This clonotype was counted a few times. The chain links TRBV5-1 to TRBJ1-6; 9 bases fit TRBD1. V lost 0 bases, J lost 7 bases, and 2 bases stayed unmatched. The CDR3 extends over 15 amino acids. Germline V gene sequence: CDR1 SGHRS, CDR2 YFSETQ. The CDR3: CASSLAGTGNSPLHF. CDR3 DNA sequence: TGCGCCAGCAGCTTGGCCGGGACAGGGAATTCACCCCTCCACTTT.

There are a few counts of this clonotype. The J gene is TRBJ1-2, the V gene TRBV5-8; 9 positions match TRBD1. J was trimmed by 4 bases and V by 0 bases; bases with no gene match: 7. The germline CDR1 and CDR2 sequences are SGHTS and YDEGEE. The CDR3 runs 16 residues. CDR3 nucleotide sequence: TGTGCCAGCAGCTTGGCGGCAACAGGGGGCAGCTATGGCTACACCTTC. Residues: CASSLAATGGSYGYTF.

This clonotype has a count of ten or more. The rearrangement uses TRBV4-1 and TRBJ2-1; D is perhaps TRBD2 (5 bases). V was pared by 1 base and J by 7 bases, with 17 bases between. The germline V gene encodes CDR1 MGHRA and CDR2 YSYEKL. The CDR3 totals 16 residues. As DNA, the CDR3 is TGCGCCAGCAGCCAAGGAGTACTAGTGGGTTGGAATGAGCAGTTCTTC. Translated, it gives CASSQGVLVGWNEQFF.

This clonotype was seen just once. Germline is not matched at one junction end, which may reflect a read error. The chain uses TRBV28 and TRBJ2-7, with D unresolved. CDR1 and CDR2 from the germline V gene are MDHEN and SYDVKM. This CDR3 is built from 11 residues. The CDR3 loop is CASALVDDQYF. CDR3 DNA sequence: TGTGCCAGCGCATTGGTTGACGACCAGTACTTC.

The chain links TRBV5-1 to TRBJ2-5; 14 nucleotides line up with TRBD2. This CDR3 has 17 amino acids. Germline trimming cut 4 bases from V and 5 bases from J; bases unmatched to any gene: 10. Looked up from germline, CDR1 is SGHRS and CDR2 is YFSETQ. CDR3 nucleotide sequence: TGCGCCAGCAGCACCGGACTAGCGGGAGGCACAGAGGAGACCCAGTACTTC. This encodes CASSTGLAGGTEETQYF.

This clonotype was detected a few times. The chain has TRBV7-2 and TRBJ2-5; D is perhaps TRBD2 (6 bases). V dropped 5 bases and J dropped 5 bases, with 15 bases sitting between them. The CDR3 is 14 amino acids. Per germline, CDR1 SGHTA and CDR2 FQGNSA. The CDR3 coding sequence is TGTGCCAGCAGCCCTGGACTATTAGGGGAGACCCAGTACTTC. It translates to CASSPGLLGETQYF.

This clonotype was counted only a few times. This chain links TRBV6-1 with TRBJ2-5; 7 nucleotides align to TRBD2. Germline V gene sequence: CDR1 MNHNS, CDR2 SASEGT. This CDR3 has 14 amino acids. Trimming took 7 bases from V and 4 from J; bases not matched to a gene: 9. The chain's CDR3 is CASTTWGGRETQYF. The CDR3 region has the DNA TGTGCCAGCACTACCTGGGGGGGTCGAGAGACCCAGTACTTC.

For this clonotype: Since the CDR3 does not end with the conserved phenylalanine or tryptophan, this likely comes from a read error. The J gene is TRBJ1-1, the V gene TRBV5-4; no definite D call. Germline V gene lookup returns CDR1 SGHNT and CDR2 YYREEE (reference sequence). The V end was cut by 8 bases, the J end by 1 base, with 12 bases between. The CDR3 is made up of 13 amino acids. CDR3 DNA sequence: TGTGCCAGTCGGAACTTGCAGAACACTGAAGCTTTCTGT. Translated, it gives CASRNLQNTEAFC.

The chain combines TRBV14 with TRBJ1-1; D call uncertain. The CDR3 contains 15 residues. V lost 0 bases to trimming and J lost 11 bases, with 19 bases between them. Germline CDR1 is SGHDN and CDR2 is FVKESK. In DNA, the CDR3 is TGTGCCAGCAGCCAAGAAGTCCCTGGTCCGGGCGTGGCTTTCTTT. Its translation: CASSQEVPGPGVAFF.

This clonotype was observed a few times. The chain recombines TRBV28 with TRBJ1-5; D uncertain. The CDR3 has 12 amino acids. V gave up 3 bases and J gave up 8 bases, with 8 bases separating them. Germline CDR1 MDHEN, CDR2 SYDVKM. The CDR3 is CASSLVVEPQHF. The CDR3 DNA is TGTGCCAGCAGTTTGGTAGTTGAGCCCCAGCATTTT.

There are a few counts of this clonotype. The chain recombines TRBV7-9 with TRBJ2-1; 9 bases match TRBD1. V shed 3 bases and J 8 bases; nucleotides not matched to a gene: 5. The CDR3 runs to 14 residues. The germline gives CDR1 SEHNR, CDR2 FQNEAQ (reference sequence). The CDR3 bases are TGTGCCAGCAGCTTCGACAGGGGGTTCGATGAGCAGTTCTTC. This codes for CASSFDRGFDEQFF.